The present entry profiles one T cell receptor beta chain with its context. This sample was taken from a study of blood T cell repertoires in COVID-19. About the study: Both acute and convalescent COVID-19 samples were obtained from the United States, Italy and Spain. Nucleic acid was either cDNA or gDNA, and it came from T cells, B-cell-depleted T cells, or PBMCs.

The V end was cut by 0 bases, the J end by 0 bases, with 6 bases between. Germline assignment: CDR1 SGHNT and CDR2 YENEEA. The CDR3 spans 15 residues. Original data processing: From reference gene primer amplification, estimates of nucleated cell counts were derived. Sequenced by immunoSEQ multiplex PCR; TCRdb stores in-frame clones only, minus some. The V and J calls and the clone size are those of that table, but D and trimming were determined from the DNA. The sample carries approximately 89,000 clones, 75% to 85% recorded once. The TCR sequence derives from a man between 65 and 85 years old with acute or convalescent COVID-19. The chain joins TRBV11-3 to TRBJ2-1, with D perhaps TRBD1 (6 bases). Input material: peripheral blood. CDR3 sequence reads: CASSLEQGSYNEQFF. The CDR3 region has the DNA TGTGCCAGCAGCTTAGAACAGGGCTCCTACAATGAGCAGTTCTTC.